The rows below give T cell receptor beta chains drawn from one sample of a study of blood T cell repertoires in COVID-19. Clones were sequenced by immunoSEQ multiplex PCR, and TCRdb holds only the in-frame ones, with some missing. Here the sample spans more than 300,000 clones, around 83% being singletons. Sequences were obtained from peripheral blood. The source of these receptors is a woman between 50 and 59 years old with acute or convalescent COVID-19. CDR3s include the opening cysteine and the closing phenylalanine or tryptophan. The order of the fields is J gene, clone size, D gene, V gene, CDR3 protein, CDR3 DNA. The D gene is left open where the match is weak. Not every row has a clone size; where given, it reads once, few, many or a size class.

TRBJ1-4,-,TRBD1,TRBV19,CASTSRQGDVKLFF,TGTGCCAGTACCTCTAGACAGGGGGACGTAAAACTGTTTTTT
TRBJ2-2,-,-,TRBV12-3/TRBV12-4,CASSLGALFF,TGTGCCAGCAGTTTAGGGGCGCTGTTTTTT
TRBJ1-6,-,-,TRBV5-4,CASSLVGSGSPLHF,TGTGCCAGCAGCTTGGTGGGCAGTGGCTCACCCCTCCACTTT
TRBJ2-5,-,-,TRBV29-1,CSVASSEKETQYF,TGCAGCGTTGCGAGTAGCGAGAAAGAGACCCAGTACTTC
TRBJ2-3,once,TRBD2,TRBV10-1,CASSEKGLSTDTQYF,TGCGCCAGCAGTGAAAAGGGACTAAGCACAGATACGCAGTATTTT
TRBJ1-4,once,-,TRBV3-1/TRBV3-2,CASSPPNAGIDEKLFF,TGTGCCAGCAGCCCTCCGAATGCAGGGATCGATGAAAAACTGTTTTTT
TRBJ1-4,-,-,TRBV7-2,CASSRDSGNEKLFF,TGTGCCAGCTCGAGGGATTCTGGTAATGAAAAACTGTTTTTT
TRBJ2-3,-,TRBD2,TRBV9,CASSAHSRLLAGGQGLSNTQYF,TGTGCCAGCAGCGCTCACTCCCGATTACTAGCGGGAGGACAGGGACTTTCTAATACGCAGTATTTT
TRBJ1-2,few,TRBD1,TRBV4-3,CASSQEQGIYGYTF,TGCGCCAGCAGCCAAGAACAGGGGATTTATGGCTACACCTTC
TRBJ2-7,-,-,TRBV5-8,CASSFLYEQYF,TGTGCCAGCAGCTTTTTATACGAGCAGTACTTC
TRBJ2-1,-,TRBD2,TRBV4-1,CASSHDRLAGGRNEQFF,TGCGCCAGCAGCCACGACCGACTAGCGGGAGGGCGAAATGAGCAGTTCTTC
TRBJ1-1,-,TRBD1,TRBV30,CAWSVGSGQGDQAFF,TGTGCCTGGAGTGTAGGGTCGGGACAGGGGGATCAAGCTTTCTTT
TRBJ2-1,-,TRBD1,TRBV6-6,CASSQGQPAYNEQFF,TGTGCCAGCAGCCAGGGACAGCCTGCCTACAATGAGCAGTTCTTC
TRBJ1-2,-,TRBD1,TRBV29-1,CSVDGQGEGYGYTF,TGCAGCGTGGACGGACAGGGAGAGGGCTATGGCTACACCTTC
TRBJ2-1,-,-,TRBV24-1,CATSKGWGPDSYNEQFF,TGTGCCACCAGCAAGGGGTGGGGCCCAGACTCCTACAATGAGCAGTTCTTC
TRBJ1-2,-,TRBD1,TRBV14,CASSLGRTGLRGYTF,TGTGCCAGCAGCTTGGGGCGGACAGGCCTCCGCGGCTACACCTTC
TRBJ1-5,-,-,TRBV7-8,CASSFWAETPDQPQHF,TGTGCCAGCAGCTTTTGGGCAGAGACCCCGGATCAGCCCCAGCATTTT
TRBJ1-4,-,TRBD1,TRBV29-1,CSATQGAGEKLFF,TGCAGCGCTACACAGGGGGCCGGTGAAAAACTGTTTTTT
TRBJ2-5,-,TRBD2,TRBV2,CASRGTTETQYF,TGTGCCAGCAGGGGGACTACAGAGACCCAGTACTTC
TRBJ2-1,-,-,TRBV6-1,CASSEDRVSYNEQFF,TGTGCCAGCAGTGAAGACAGGGTCTCCTACAATGAGCAGTTCTTC
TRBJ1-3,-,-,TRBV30,CAWSQESSGNTIYF,TGTGCCTGGAGTCAAGAGAGCTCTGGAAACACCATATATTTT
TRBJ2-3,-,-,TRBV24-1,CATSAGERASTDTQYF,TGTGCCACCAGTGCTGGGGAGAGGGCTAGCACAGATACGCAGTATTTT
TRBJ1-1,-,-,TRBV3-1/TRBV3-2,CASSHPGSEAFF,TGTGCCAGCAGCCACCCGGGGTCTGAAGCTTTCTTT
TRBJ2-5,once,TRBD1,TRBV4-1,CASSQGRDRGETQYF,TGCGCCAGCAGCCAGGGTCGGGACAGGGGAGAGACCCAGTACTTC
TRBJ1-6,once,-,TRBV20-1,CSASRGQWYNSPLHF,TGCAGTGCTAGTAGAGGACAGTGGTATAATTCACCCCTCCACTTT
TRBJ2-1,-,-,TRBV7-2,CASSSWGVDEQFF,TGTGCCAGCAGCTCCTGGGGGGTTGATGAGCAGTTCTTC
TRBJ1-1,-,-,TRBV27,CASSQGFGEAFF,TGTGCCAGCAGCCAGGGTTTCGGTGAAGCTTTCTTT
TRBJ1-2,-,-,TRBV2,CASSEPVWGQDYGYTF,TGTGCCAGCAGTGAACCCGTCTGGGGGCAGGACTATGGCTACACCTTC
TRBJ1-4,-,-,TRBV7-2,CASSSRRGEKLFF,TGTGCCAGCAGCTCCCGGCGCGGTGAAAAACTGTTTTTT
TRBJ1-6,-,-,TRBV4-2,CASSQDIQINSPLHF,TGTGCCAGCAGCCAAGATATACAGATTAATTCACCCCTCCACTTT
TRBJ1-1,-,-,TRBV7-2,CASSTMDGDEAFF,TGTGCCAGCAGCACGATGGACGGGGATGAAGCTTTCTTT
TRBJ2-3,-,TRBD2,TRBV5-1,CASSQSLAGGRTDTQYF,TGCGCCAGCAGCCAATCTCTAGCGGGGGGGCGGACAGATACGCAGTATTTT
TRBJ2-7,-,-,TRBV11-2,CASSLDALMGSNF,TGTGCCAGCAGCTTAGACGCCCTAATGGGGAGCAACTTC
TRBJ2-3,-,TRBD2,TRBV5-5,CASSLRTSGASTDTQYF,TGTGCCAGCAGCTTACGTACTAGCGGGGCTAGCACAGATACGCAGTATTTT
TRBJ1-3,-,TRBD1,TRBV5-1,CASSTGDSSGNTIYF,TGCGCCAGCAGCACCGGGGACAGCTCTGGAAACACCATATATTTT
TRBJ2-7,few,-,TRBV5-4,CASSSVKGQGSAYEQYF,TGTGCCAGCAGCTCGGTTAAAGGACAAGGGTCGGCCTACGAGCAGTACTTC
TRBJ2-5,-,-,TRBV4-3,CASSQDPRGSETQYF,TGCGCCAGCAGCCAAGATCCCAGGGGTAGTGAGACCCAGTACTTC
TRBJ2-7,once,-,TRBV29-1,CSVGVGEQYF,TGCAGCGTTGGGGTCGGGGAGCAGTACTTC
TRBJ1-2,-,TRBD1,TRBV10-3,CAIYGTGGRYYGYTF,TGTGCCATCTACGGGACAGGGGGACGTTACTATGGCTACACCTTC
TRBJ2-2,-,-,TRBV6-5,CASSYGQTGELFF,TGTGCCAGCAGTTATGGACAGACCGGGGAGCTGTTTTTT
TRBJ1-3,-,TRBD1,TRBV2,CASSWTGGNTIYF,TGTGCCAGCAGTTGGACAGGGGGAAACACCATATATTTT